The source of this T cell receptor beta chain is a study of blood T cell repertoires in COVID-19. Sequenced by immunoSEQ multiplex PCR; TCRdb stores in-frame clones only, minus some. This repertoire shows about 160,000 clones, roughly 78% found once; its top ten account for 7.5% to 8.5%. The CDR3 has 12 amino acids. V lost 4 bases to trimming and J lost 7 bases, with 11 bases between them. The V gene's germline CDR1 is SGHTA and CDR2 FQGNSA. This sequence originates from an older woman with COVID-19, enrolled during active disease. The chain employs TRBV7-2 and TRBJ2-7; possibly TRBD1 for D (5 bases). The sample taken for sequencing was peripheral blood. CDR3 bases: TGTGCCAGCAGCTCTCAGGGTTTTGAGCAGTACGTC. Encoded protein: CASSSQGFEQYV.